Reported below is one TCR beta chain. The sample is drawn from a study of T cell changes during pregnancy in multiple sclerosis. Looked up from germline, CDR1 is LNHDA and CDR2 is SQIVND (reference sequence). The CDR3 has 18 amino acids. V trimming: 5 bases; J trimming: 2 bases; junction bases outside the gene matches: 16. Produced via immunoSEQ multiplex PCR; TCRdb's table is partial and in-frame only. The data contain approximately 64,000 clones, 92% of them singletons. The clonotype comes from a female donor with multiple sclerosis, enrolled in a pregnancy study. The sequences come from peripheral blood, collected in the first trimester of pregnancy. The chain recombines TRBV19 with TRBJ1-1, with TRBD1 matching 8 bases. In nucleotides, the CDR3 is TGTGCCAGTAGTCTGGACAGGGAACAGACCCGGAAAAACACTGAAGCTTTCTTT. Encoded protein: CASSLDREQTRKNTEAFF.